This TCR beta chain was observed in a study of OX40 agonist ivuxolimab in advanced cancers. Broader study findings: Some of the lowest clonal expansion was seen in partial responders at 0.1-3.0 mg/kg. Antigen specificity of clonally expanded peripheral T cells was not established. Clonal expansion was seen in CD4+ and CD8+ blood T cells by week 6 at 0.1 to 3.0 mg/kg.

Trimming stripped 5 bases from V and 4 bases from J, with 15 bases between. Germline V gene lookup returns CDR1 MNHNS and CDR2 SASEGT. There are 15 residues in the CDR3. Note on this clone: Its antigen is not known.

Produced via immunoSEQ multiplex PCR; TCRdb's table is partial and in-frame only. The sample has some 72,000 clones; 92% are singletons. V usage is TRBV6-1 and J usage is TRBJ1-5, with D maybe TRBD1 (6 bases). The sample was CD4+ or CD8+ T cells sorted from blood, taken in a trial of the OX40 agonist ivuxolimab. The receptor comes from an adult with an advanced solid tumor such as melanoma, head and neck, liver or kidney cancer. The CDR3: CASSPFGQPNQPQHF. The CDR3 nucleotides read TGTGCCAGCAGTCCCTTTGGACAGCCTAATCAGCCCCAGCATTTT.